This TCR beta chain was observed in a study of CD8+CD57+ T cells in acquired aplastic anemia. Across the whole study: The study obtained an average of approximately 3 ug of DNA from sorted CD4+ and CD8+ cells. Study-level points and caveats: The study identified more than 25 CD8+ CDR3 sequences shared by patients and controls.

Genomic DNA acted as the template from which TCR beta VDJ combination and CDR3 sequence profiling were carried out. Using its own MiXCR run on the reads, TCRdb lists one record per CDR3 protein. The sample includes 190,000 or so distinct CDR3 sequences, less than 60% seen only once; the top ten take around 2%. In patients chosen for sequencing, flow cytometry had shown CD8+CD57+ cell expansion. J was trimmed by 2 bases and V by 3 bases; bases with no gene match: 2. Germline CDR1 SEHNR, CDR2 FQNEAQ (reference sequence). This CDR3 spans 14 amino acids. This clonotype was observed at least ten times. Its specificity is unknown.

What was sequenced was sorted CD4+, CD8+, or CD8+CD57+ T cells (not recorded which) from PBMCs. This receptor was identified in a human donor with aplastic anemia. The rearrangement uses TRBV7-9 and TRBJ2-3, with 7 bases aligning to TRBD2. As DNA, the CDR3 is TGTGCCAGCAGCTTGGGGGGGTACACAGATACGCAGTATTTT. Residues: CASSLGGYTDTQYF.